Described below is a single T cell receptor (gamma chain) sequence and its context. The specificity of this receptor is unknown. This sequence may be a read error, since a much larger clone differs from it by one base. In both library preparation methods, multiplex PCR was run with primers aimed at the conserved V and J regions of the TCR genes. The amplicons were purified, pooled and then sequenced on an Illumina MiSeq platform. As for the authors' bioinformatics: V(D)J alignment, clonotype assembly and translation were handled by MiXCR, while functionality assessment and CDR3 repertoire analyses were done with VDJtools. CDR3 was defined per IMGT, and analyses were restricted to productive sequences using functional genes, excluding ORF genes and pseudogenes. A custom Python script searched for identical amino acid CDR3s of major clonotypes (frequency >=5%) across all patients and controls. A one-sided non-parametric Wilcoxon test was used to compare clonotype frequencies in patients versus controls. TCRdb reanalyzed the public reads with the CATT caller, and identical DNA sequences were merged afterwards. The V and J calls reflect TCRdb's pipeline rather than the authors' work. Counted in this sample were thousands of gamma-chain clones; 9.5% to 15% of them appeared once. The top ten clonotypes cover roughly 85% of the sample.

The data were obtained in a study of gamma delta lymphoproliferative disorders and STAT genes (dated by TCRdb to the late 2010s). The study in broad terms: Of the 9 Tgammadelta LGLL patients who were sequenced, 4 had symptomatic disease and 5 followed an indolent course. The TCR-sequenced pilot group comprised under ten Tgammadelta large granular lymphocyte leukemia patients and a couple of hepatosplenic T-cell lymphoma patients. Within a larger immunophenotypic and STAT-mutation study, TCR gamma and delta CDR3 repertoires were profiled by deep sequencing in Tgammadelta lymphoproliferative disease patients and healthy controls. To confirm results, two gamma-chain samples and all delta-chain samples were sequenced twice. Because no corresponding Invivoscribe delta assay was available, delta-chain libraries were prepared according to the EuroClonality-NGS working group standard operating procedure. Gamma-chain libraries were prepared from at least 50 ng of genomic DNA using the LymphoTrack Dx TCRG Assay.

For TCR sequencing, genomic DNA was taken from peripheral blood mononuclear cells isolated from both patients and controls. A median age of roughly 64 years was recorded for the sequenced patients, of whom four or five were male and roughly six were female. All patients came from a single hematology unit in Padova, Italy, and their diagnoses were reclassified as T-LGLL or HSTCL using the 2017 WHO criteria. All patient samples were collected while patients were either off therapy or before therapy. The paper as a whole reports these results and caveats: When whole repertoires were clustered, gamma repertoires from patients grouped apart from those of healthy controls, but delta repertoires did not separate between the groups. According to the authors, NGS specificity may be reduced at low frequencies, so whether leukemic clones are public or private needs confirmation. Major clones in indolent patients were dominated by Vgamma9-JgammaP and Vdelta2-Ddelta3-Jdelta1 rearrangements, whereas symptomatic patients lacked these rearrangements and used less common gene combinations. T cells in controls likely covered a range of maturation stages, whereas leukemic cells were skewed toward terminal effectors, which could potentially limit comparisons between patients and controls. Almost every major gamma and delta clonotype found in patients was public, meaning shared with at least one healthy donor, with just a couple of gamma clonotypes being private to disease.

V has 0 bases trimmed and J has 7 bases trimmed; junction bases matching no gene number 8. The CDR3 runs 16 amino acids, cysteine and phenylalanine included. The read is trimmed to its CDR3 DNA, 48 bases read in frame from base 1. The TCR originated in a human donor with gamma-delta T-cell large granular lymphocyte leukemia. Material: blood. The chain is encoded by TRGV11 joined to TRGJP1. In the absence of a J gene in TCRdb, the DNA was matched to germline to assign it here. TRGV11 is known as an ORF, though its function is uncertain. CDR3 region: CACWIRHHGNGWFKIF. In nucleotide form, the sequence is TGTGCCTGCTGGATTAGGCACCACGGAAATGGTTGGTTCAAGATATTT.